This TCR beta chain was sequenced during a study of early T cells in non-severe SARS-CoV-2 infection. Background on the study: From unsorted whole blood, bulk RNA was sequenced, and the chains remained unpaired. Overall study results and limits: Missing private and CD4 specificities, VDJdb matching favored anti-spike CD8 responses.

This clonotype was recorded a few times. What it recognizes is unknown. Germline CDR1 SGHAT, CDR2 FQDESV (reference sequence). V was clipped by 1 base and J by 4 bases, with 13 bases between them. The CDR3 has 16 residues. Individual cDNA molecules carried attached unique molecular identifiers. TCRdb itself ran the 5' RACE reads through MiXCR, one entry per CDR3 protein. The sample has 100,000 to 120,000 distinct CDR3 sequences; 12% are singletons. The receptor was derived from an adult who was a healthcare worker with PCR-confirmed SARS-CoV-2 infection or an uninfected control (not recorded which). The rearrangement links TRBV11-1 to TRBJ2-2; D is perhaps TRBD1 or TRBD2 (5 bases each). The sample was whole blood. In nucleotides, the CDR3 is TGTGCCAGCAGCTTAGTAGGGGCGGGCGGCACCGGGGAGCTGTTTTTT. Translation: CASSLVGAGGTGELFF.